This T cell receptor beta chain was identified during a study of blood T cell repertoires in COVID-19. The wider study: COVID-19 samples, acute and convalescent, were from the United States, Italy and Spain. Sources were T cells, B-cell-depleted T cells, or PBMCs; the material itself was cDNA or gDNA.

Germline V CDR1 and CDR2: SGHNT, YENEEA. The CDR3 sequence is 15 residues long. Unmatched junction bases numbered 4, after V lost 5 bases and J lost 2 bases. Methods used by the authors: Amplification with reference gene primers provided the estimates of nucleated cell counts. Generated by immunoSEQ multiplex PCR, the TCRdb table keeps only in-frame clones and is missing some. Clone size and V and J calls were adopted from that table, with D and trimming inferred from the DNA. The table has some 260,000 clones, nearly 90% seen once; the top ten hold 2.1%. The TCR originated in a woman aged 40 to 50 who had recovered from COVID-19. Sequencing was carried out using peripheral blood. The rearrangement joins TRBV11-3 to TRBJ1-3, with 9 bases identical to TRBD1. This chain's CDR3 is CASSLTGGTGNTIYF. The CDR3 region has the DNA TGTGCCAGCAGCCTGACAGGGGGGACTGGAAACACCATATATTTT.